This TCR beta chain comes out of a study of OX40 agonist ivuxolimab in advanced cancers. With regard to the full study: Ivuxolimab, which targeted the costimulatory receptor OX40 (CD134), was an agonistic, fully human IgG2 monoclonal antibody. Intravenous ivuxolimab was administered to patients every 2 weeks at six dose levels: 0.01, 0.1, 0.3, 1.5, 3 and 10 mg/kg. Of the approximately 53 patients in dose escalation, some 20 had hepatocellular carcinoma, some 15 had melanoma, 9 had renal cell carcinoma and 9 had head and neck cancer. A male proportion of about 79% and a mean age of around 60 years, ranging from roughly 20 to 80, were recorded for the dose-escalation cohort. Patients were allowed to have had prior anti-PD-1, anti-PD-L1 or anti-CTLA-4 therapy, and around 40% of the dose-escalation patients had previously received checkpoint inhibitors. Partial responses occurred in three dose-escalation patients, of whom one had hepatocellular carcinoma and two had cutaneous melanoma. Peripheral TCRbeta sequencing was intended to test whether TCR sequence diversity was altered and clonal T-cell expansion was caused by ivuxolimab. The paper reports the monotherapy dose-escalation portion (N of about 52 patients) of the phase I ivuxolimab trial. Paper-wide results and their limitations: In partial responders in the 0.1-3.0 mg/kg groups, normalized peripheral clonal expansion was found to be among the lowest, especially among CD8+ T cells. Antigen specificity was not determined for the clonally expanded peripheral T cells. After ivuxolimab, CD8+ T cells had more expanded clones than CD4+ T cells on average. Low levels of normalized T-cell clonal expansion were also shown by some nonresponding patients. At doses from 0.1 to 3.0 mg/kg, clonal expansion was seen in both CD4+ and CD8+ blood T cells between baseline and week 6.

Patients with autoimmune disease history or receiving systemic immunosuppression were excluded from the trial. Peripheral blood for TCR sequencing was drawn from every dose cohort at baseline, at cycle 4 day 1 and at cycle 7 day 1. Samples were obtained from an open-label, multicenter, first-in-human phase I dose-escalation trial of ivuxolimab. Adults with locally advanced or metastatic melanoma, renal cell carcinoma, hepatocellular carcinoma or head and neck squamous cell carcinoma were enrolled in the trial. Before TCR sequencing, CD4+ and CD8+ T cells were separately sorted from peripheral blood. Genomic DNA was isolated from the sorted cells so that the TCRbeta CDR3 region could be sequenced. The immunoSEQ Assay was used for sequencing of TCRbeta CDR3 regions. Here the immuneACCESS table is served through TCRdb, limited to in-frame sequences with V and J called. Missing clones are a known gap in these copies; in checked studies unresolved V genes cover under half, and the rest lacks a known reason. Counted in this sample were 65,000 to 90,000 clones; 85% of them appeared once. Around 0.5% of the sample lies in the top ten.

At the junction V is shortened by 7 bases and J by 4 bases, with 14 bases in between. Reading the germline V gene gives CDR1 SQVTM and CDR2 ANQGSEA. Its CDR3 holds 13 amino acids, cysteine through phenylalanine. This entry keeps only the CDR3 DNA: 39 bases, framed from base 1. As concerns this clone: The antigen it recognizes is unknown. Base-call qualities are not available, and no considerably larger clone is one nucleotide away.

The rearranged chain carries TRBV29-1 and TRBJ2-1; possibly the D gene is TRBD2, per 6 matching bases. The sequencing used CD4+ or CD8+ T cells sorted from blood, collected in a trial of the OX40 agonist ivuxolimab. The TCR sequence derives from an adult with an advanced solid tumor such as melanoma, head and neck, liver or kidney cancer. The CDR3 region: CSARTTNYNEQFF. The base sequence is TGCAGCGCTCGGACTACCAATTACAATGAGCAGTTCTTC.